The 9 T cell receptor beta chains below all came from one sample that was sequenced in a study of blood T cells in healthy people across ages. Together with a sample-barcoded 5' primer, a J-beta primer mix was included in a second PCR lasting about 6 to 12 cycles. Using its own MiXCR run on the 5' RACE reads, TCRdb lists one record per CDR3 protein. The top ten clones hold approximately 41% of a sample with over 700,000 distinct CDR3 sequences, approximately 55% of them seen once. The sample taken for sequencing was blood. The receptor source for this set is a man of 80 years or more in good health.

The chain carries TRBV5-1 and TRBJ2-7, with 8 positions matching TRBD2. This CDR3 region has 14 residues. V lost 5 bases and J lost 2; bases outside the gene matches: 6. Looked up from germline, CDR1 is SGHRS and CDR2 is YFSETQ. The CDR3 nucleotides read TGCGCCAGCAGAACTACAGCGGGAGCCTACGAGCAGTACTTC. This translates into CASRTTAGAYEQYF.

The chain employs TRBV5-4 and TRBJ2-7; the match to TRBD2 covers 10 bases. V trimming: 1 base; J trimming: 3 bases; junction bases outside the gene matches: 7. CDR1 and CDR2 (germline): SGHNT, YYREEE (reference sequence). The CDR3 length is 16 residues. The CDR3: CASSLPSAGGFYEQYF. In nucleotides, the CDR3 is TGTGCCAGCAGCTTGCCTTCAGCGGGAGGGTTCTACGAGCAGTACTTC.

This clonotype was observed a few times. The chain recombines TRBV18 with TRBJ2-5; the D is unclear. Deletions cut 3 bases from V and 3 bases from J, with 17 bases between. The CDR3 runs 16 residues. Germline assignment: CDR1 KGHSH and CDR2 LQKENI. CDR3 protein: CASSPLGWRREETQYF. In nucleotides, the CDR3 is TGTGCCAGCTCACCTCTCGGTTGGCGGAGAGAAGAGACCCAGTACTTC.

The table lists this clonotype with a few counts. The V call is TRBV3-1, the J call TRBJ2-5, with unresolved D. There are 13 residues in the CDR3. V shed 5 bases and J shed 2 bases, with 9 bases lying between them. Looked up from germline, CDR1 is LGHDT and CDR2 is YNNKEL (reference sequence). CDR3 in DNA: TGTGCCAGCAGCTCCGGGCTTCAAGAGACCCAGTACTTC. Residues: CASSSGLQETQYF.

This clonotype appeared many times. V and J are TRBV14 and TRBJ2-7, with 8 positions matching TRBD2. Germline values: CDR1 SGHDN, CDR2 FVKESK. Trimming took 2 bases from V and 5 from J; bases not matched to a gene: 8. The CDR3 has 15 residues. The CDR3 DNA reads as TGTGCCAGCAGCCAATCCGCAGGCGGGGGGAACGAGCAGTACTTC. Protein product: CASSQSAGGGNEQYF.

The CDR3 sequence: CSAPGVAGFQQETQYF. The CDR3 nucleotides read TGCAGTGCTCCCGGGGTAGCGGGCTTCCAGCAAGAGACCCAGTACTTC. This chain joins TRBV20-1 and TRBJ2-5; 7 bases map to TRBD2. Germline V gene lookup returns CDR1 DFQATT and CDR2 SNEGSKA (reference sequence). CDR3 length: 16 residues. Trimming removed 5 bases from V and 2 bases from J; junction bases left unmatched: 14.

This clonotype has only a few counts. The chain recombines TRBV6-5 with TRBJ2-4; D is undetermined. Judging by the DNA end, TRBJ2-7 fits better; the J call may be wrong. The CDR3 is made up of 11 amino acids. Germline CDR1 is MNHEY and CDR2 is SVGAGI. The CDR3: CASSTRSEQYF. The CDR3 nucleotides read TGTGCCAGCAGTACCAGATCCGAGCAGTACTTC.

The chain combines TRBV7-9 with TRBJ2-3, with D uncertain. CDR1 and CDR2 from the germline V gene are SEHNR and FQNEAQ (reference sequence). There are 13 residues in the CDR3. V dropped 6 bases and J dropped 0 bases, with 7 bases sitting between them. The CDR3 loop is CASRPTSTDTQYF. The CDR3 DNA follows: TGTGCCAGCAGGCCTACGAGCACAGATACGCAGTATTTT.

The genes are TRBV10-3 and TRBJ2-1, with 10 positions matching TRBD2. Trimming took 3 bases from V and 1 from J; bases not matched to a gene: 6. This CDR3 contains 17 residues. Germline V gives CDR1 ENHRY, CDR2 SYGVKD. CDR3 in DNA: TGTGCCATCAGTGAAAAATGGACTAGCGGTTCCTACAATGAGCAGTTCTTC. Amino acid sequence: CAISEKWTSGSYNEQFF.